This TCR beta chain was profiled in a study of T cell responses to AZD1222 COVID-19 vaccine. The V gene's germline CDR1 is PRHDT and CDR2 FYEKMQ (reference sequence). The CDR3 contains 15 residues. The V end was cut by 0 bases, the J end by 2 bases, with 8 bases between. Study-level results: Increases in Spike-specific TCR breadth and depth were seen after two AZD1222 doses. Across spike, vaccine-associated CD4 TCRs were found, dominant at 160-218 and 743-854.

Details on this clone: Antigen specificity is unknown.

The table came from immunoSEQ multiplex PCR; TCRdb's copy has only in-frame clones and leaves some out. This sample carries roughly 200,000 clones, just over 90% of them seen once, and the ten largest clones take 1.5% to 2%. The material sequenced was peripheral blood, taken 28 days after the second AZD1222 dose. This sequence joins TRBV13 and TRBJ1-3; no clear D. The receptor comes from an adult who received the AZD1222 COVID-19 vaccine. The DNA of the CDR3 is TGTGCCAGCAGCTTAGGCCGCCCAGCTGGAAACACCATATATTTT. This sequence encodes CASSLGRPAGNTIYF.